Listed below are T cell receptor beta chains from one sample, sequenced in a study of immune evolution from preneoplasia to lung adenocarcinoma. Repertoires were generated with immunoSEQ multiplex PCR, while TCRdb's copy carries only in-frame clones and drops some. The table lists 9,000 to 10,000 clones, roughly 77% of them singletons, with 9% in the top ten. The sample comprised FFPE minimally invasive lung adenocarcinoma tissue. The receptors shown here come from a donor older than 65 with lung adenocarcinoma. Both conserved end residues are part of each CDR3. A D gene is named only where the DNA matches it firmly. Where a row states a size, it is once, few, many or the class of an expanded clone; other rows omit it.

d_gene | j_gene | abundance | v_gene | CDR3aa | CDR3nt
. | TRBJ1-2 | . | TRBV6-1 | CASSEAGGVLSGYTF | TGTGCCAGCAGTGAAGCCGGGGGGGTGCTTTCGGGGTACACCTTC
. | TRBJ2-1 | . | TRBV5-1 | CASSAASAYNEQFF | TGCGCCAGCAGCGCGGCTAGCGCCTACAATGAGCAGTTCTTC
. | TRBJ1-1 | . | TRBV7-9 | CASSRGTGTHTEAFF | TGTGCCAGCAGCAGGGGTACAGGGACTCACACTGAAGCTTTCTTT
. | TRBJ2-3 | . | TRBV30 | CAWGPGFSTDTQYF | TGTGCCTGGGGTCCCGGTTTTAGCACAGATACGCAGTATTTT
. | TRBJ1-2 | . | TRBV19 | CASSIIQGPPTVGYTF | TGTGCCAGTAGTATAATCCAGGGGCCCCCGACGGTCGGCTACACCTTC
. | TRBJ1-2 | . | TRBV5-6 | CASSLGGPNYGYTF | TGTGCCAGCAGCTTGGGGGGGCCGAACTATGGCTACACCTTC
TRBD1 | TRBJ1-2 | . | TRBV5-1 | CASSFAQDRANYGYTF | TGCGCCAGCAGCTTTGCCCAGGACAGGGCTAACTATGGCTACACCTTC
. | TRBJ1-1 | . | TRBV19 | CASGRFKMNTEAFF | TGTGCCAGTGGGAGGTTTAAGATGAACACTGAAGCTTTCTTT
. | TRBJ1-1 | . | TRBV28 | CASSYRENTEAFF | TGTGCCAGCAGTTACAGGGAGAACACTGAAGCTTTCTTT
TRBD2 | TRBJ2-3 | . | TRBV11-3 | CASSQGLRESTDTQYF | TGTGCCAGCAGCCAAGGGCTGCGGGAGAGCACAGATACGCAGTATTTT
. | TRBJ1-6 | . | TRBV7-6 | CASSLEVWQDTNSPLHF | TGTGCCAGCAGCTTAGAAGTATGGCAGGATACTAATTCACCCCTCCACTTT
TRBD1 | TRBJ1-6 | . | TRBV6-4 | CASSASPLGQGNSPLHF | TGTGCCAGCAGTGCCTCCCCACTTGGACAGGGGAATTCACCCCTCCACTTT
. | TRBJ2-7 | . | TRBV5-1 | CASSLDFTGIRSYEQYF | TGCGCCAGCAGCTTGGATTTTACAGGGATCCGCTCCTACGAGCAGTACTTC
. | TRBJ1-1 | . | TRBV15 | CATSRDSGYTEAFF | TGTGCCACCAGCAGAGATTCGGGTTACACTGAAGCTTTCTTT
. | TRBJ2-7 | . | TRBV27 | CASSLSGGEQYF | TGTGCCAGCAGTTTATCGGGGGGCGAGCAGTACTTC
. | TRBJ2-2 | . | TRBV6-5 | CASMGGSGNTGELFF | TGTGCCAGCATGGGCGGTAGCGGAAACACCGGGGAGCTGTTTTTT
. | TRBJ2-7 | few | TRBV5-1 | CASSLDVNYEQYF | TGCGCCAGCAGCTTGGATGTCAACTACGAGCAGTACTTC
TRBD1 | TRBJ2-1 | . | TRBV4-2 | CASSQGTGNNEQFF | TGTGCCAGCAGCCAAGGGACAGGGAACAATGAGCAGTTCTTC
. | TRBJ1-4 | . | TRBV30 | CAWRRGFDEKLFF | TGTGCCTGGAGACGGGGGTTTGATGAAAAACTGTTTTTT
. | TRBJ2-7 | . | TRBV19 | CASSESRGPREQYF | TGTGCCAGTAGTGAATCCCGGGGGCCTCGCGAGCAGTACTTC
. | TRBJ2-2 | . | TRBV6-6 | CASSPANTGELFF | TGTGCCAGCAGCCCAGCTAACACCGGGGAGCTGTTTTTT
TRBD1 | TRBJ2-5 | . | TRBV18 | CASSQGQLQETQYF | TGTGCCAGCTCACAGGGACAGCTCCAAGAGACCCAGTACTTC
. | TRBJ1-5 | . | TRBV28 | CASSRTAEGGNQPQHF | TGTGCCAGCAGTCGGACCGCCGAAGGGGGCAATCAGCCCCAGCATTTT
. | TRBJ1-1 | . | TRBV28 | CASSSGVTEAFF | TGTGCCAGCAGTTCGGGCGTCACTGAAGCTTTCTTT
. | TRBJ2-5 | . | TRBV6-5 | CASSYSTRPETQYF | TGTGCCAGCAGTTACTCGACCAGACCCGAGACCCAGTACTTC
. | TRBJ1-1 | . | TRBV28 | CASSGHQGFYTEAFF | TGTGCCAGCAGTGGGCATCAGGGGTTTTATACTGAAGCTTTCTTT
. | TRBJ2-1 | . | TRBV7-9 | CASRPGLSNNEQFF | TGTGCCAGCAGGCCGGGACTTTCAAACAATGAGCAGTTCTTC
TRBD1 | TRBJ1-4 | . | TRBV19 | CASSISGQGGEKLFF | TGTGCCAGTAGTATATCCGGACAGGGTGGTGAAAAACTGTTTTTT
TRBD1 | TRBJ1-2 | . | TRBV18 | CASSPRTAKTGLGYGYTF | TGTGCCAGCTCACCACGTACCGCAAAGACAGGGCTCGGCTATGGCTACACCTTC
. | TRBJ1-1 | . | TRBV6-1 | CASSDLAANLNTEAFF | TGTGCCAGCAGTGACTTGGCAGCAAACTTGAACACTGAAGCTTTCTTT
. | TRBJ2-3 | few | TRBV7-2 | CASSLVDTQYF | TGTGCCAGCAGCTTAGTTGATACGCAGTATTTT
. | TRBJ2-7 | . | TRBV11-3 | CASSVRITGASGEQYF | TGTGCCAGCAGCGTAAGAATAACGGGAGCCTCTGGCGAGCAGTACTTC
TRBD2 | TRBJ2-5 | . | TRBV29-1 | CSVELAGGRRETQYF | TGCAGCGTTGAACTAGCGGGAGGGCGAAGAGAGACCCAGTACTTC
. | TRBJ2-2 | few | TRBV29-1 | CSVSRPYTGELFF | TGCAGCGTCTCTCGTCCGTACACCGGGGAGCTGTTTTTT
TRBD2 | TRBJ2-7 | . | TRBV7-2 | CASSVQRTSGRAGSYEQYF | TGTGCCAGCAGCGTACAACGGACTAGCGGGAGGGCTGGCTCCTACGAGCAGTACTTC
. | TRBJ1-4 | . | TRBV7-9 | CASSLGGGLFF | TGTGCCAGCAGCTTGGGTGGAGGTTTGTTTTTT
TRBD1 | TRBJ2-7 | few | TRBV10-3 | CAISEPPATGGKVYEQYF | TGTGCCATCAGTGAGCCCCCCGCAACAGGGGGTAAGGTCTACGAGCAGTACTTC
TRBD2 | TRBJ2-7 | . | TRBV6-1 | CASSLAGEPHEQYF | TGTGCCAGCAGTCTAGCGGGAGAACCCCACGAGCAGTACTTC
TRBD2 | TRBJ2-3 | . | TRBV28 | CASSSPQTSGRTDTQYF | TGTGCCAGCAGTTCACCCCAAACTAGCGGGAGAACAGATACGCAGTATTTT
. | TRBJ2-1 | . | TRBV7-9 | CASSLAGAGDRYNEQFF | TGTGCCAGCAGCTTAGCGGGGGCGGGAGACCGCTACAATGAGCAGTTCTTC
TRBD1 | TRBJ2-5 | . | TRBV7-9 | CASSLGASSTGSQETQYF | TGTGCCAGCAGCTTAGGAGCGTCCTCGACAGGGTCACAAGAGACCCAGTACTTC
TRBD1 | TRBJ1-1 | once | TRBV19 | CASSRTGDSEAFF | TGTGCCAGTAGCAGGACAGGGGACTCTGAAGCTTTCTTT
. | TRBJ2-1 | . | TRBV6-5 | CASSRTRTDYNEQFF | TGTGCCAGCAGCCGAACTAGGACCGACTACAATGAGCAGTTCTTC
. | TRBJ2-1 | few | TRBV4-1 | CASSQEGGNEQFF | TGCGCCAGCAGCCAAGAAGGGGGGAATGAGCAGTTCTTC
. | TRBJ1-1 | . | TRBV28 | CASSLGGNTEAFF | TGTGCCAGCAGTTTAGGGGGGAACACTGAAGCTTTCTTT
. | TRBJ1-5 | once | TRBV30 | CAWSVSNRPNQPQHF | TGTGCCTGGAGTGTATCTAACAGGCCCAATCAGCCCCAGCATTTT
TRBD1 | TRBJ2-7 | . | TRBV19 | CASTGTGASEQYF | TGTGCCAGTACCGGGACAGGGGCCAGCGAGCAGTACTTC
. | TRBJ1-5 | . | TRBV5-4 | CASSLGTDNQPQHF | TGTGCCAGCAGCTTGGGGACAGACAATCAGCCCCAGCATTTT
. | TRBJ1-4 | . | TRBV20-1 | CSASSGEKLFF | TGCAGTGCTAGCTCCGGGGAAAAACTGTTTTTT
TRBD1 | TRBJ2-2 | . | TRBV9 | CASSAHRGNTGELFF | TGTGCCAGCAGCGCTCACAGGGGTAACACCGGGGAGCTGTTTTTT